This is a list of T cell receptor beta chains from one sample in a study of blood T cell repertoires in COVID-19. TCRdb's table, derived via immunoSEQ multiplex PCR, lists solely in-frame clones and lacks some. The table includes some 190,000 clones, around 85% detected once. The sample taken for sequencing was peripheral blood. These receptors all come from an elderly man with COVID-19, enrolled during active disease. The CDR3 runs from the conserved cysteine through the conserved F or W. The D gene is left open where the match is weak. Size is stated for part of the rows, as once, few or many counts, or as a class when the clone is expanded.

D	J	size	V	DNA	CDR3
NA	TRBJ1-3	NA	TRBV7-3	TGTGCCAGCAGCTTAAATCAGGGTCCAGGAAACACCATATATTTT	CASSLNQGPGNTIYF
NA	TRBJ1-5	once	TRBV5-1	TGCGCCAGCAGGGGGGGGGCCGGAGATAGCAATCAGCCCCAGCATTTT	CASRGGAGDSNQPQHF
NA	TRBJ1-5	once	TRBV6-1	TGTGCCAGCAGTGGCCCGCGGGTGGCAAGCAATCAGCCCCAGCATTTT	CASSGPRVASNQPQHF
NA	TRBJ2-7	once	TRBV11-2	TGTGCCAGCAGCTTACGGCAGGTCGGTATCGAGCAGTACTTC	CASSLRQVGIEQYF
TRBD1	TRBJ2-7	NA	TRBV6-1	TGTGCCAGCAGTGAAAGGCAGGGGGTGGGGGAGCAGTACTTC	CASSERQGVGEQYF
NA	TRBJ1-1	NA	TRBV3-1/TRBV3-2	TGTGCCAGCAGCTCGGACACTCGAGATATGAACACTGAAGCTTTCTTT	CASSSDTRDMNTEAFF
NA	TRBJ2-3	NA	TRBV5-1	TGCGCCAGCAGCTTGGAGGCCCTGGGCCCAGATACGCAGTATTTT	CASSLEALGPDTQYF
TRBD1	TRBJ1-2	NA	TRBV28	TGTGCCAGCAGTTTAGCAGGGACAGTCTATGGCTACACCTTC	CASSLAGTVYGYTF
NA	TRBJ2-7	few	TRBV15	TGTGCCACCAGCCCTTCGACAGGACATAGGGAGCAGTACTTC	CATSPSTGHREQYF
NA	TRBJ2-3	NA	TRBV6-5	TGTGCCAGCAGTTTTCAAATAGCGGCAGATACGCAGTATTTT	CASSFQIAADTQYF
NA	TRBJ2-6	NA	TRBV27	TGTGCCAGCAGTTTAGTGAGCTCTGGGGCCAACGTCCTGACTTTC	CASSLVSSGANVLTF
NA	TRBJ1-1	NA	TRBV12-2	TGTGCAAGTCGCTCCTCCGGGACAGGGGCCGCTGAAGCTTTCTTT	CASRSSGTGAAEAFF
NA	TRBJ2-7	NA	TRBV10-3	TGTGCCATCAAGACTATAGGGAGCAGCTACGAGCAGTACTTC	CAIKTIGSSYEQYF
NA	TRBJ1-5	NA	TRBV6-2/TRBV6-3	TGTGCCAGCAGTTACTCTCTTCGTCAGCCCCAGCATTTT	CASSYSLRQPQHF
NA	TRBJ1-4	NA	TRBV19	TGTGCCAGTAGTATATCAGGGTCCCTTGAAAAACTGTTTTTT	CASSISGSLEKLFF
NA	TRBJ1-6	NA	TRBV6-2/TRBV6-3	TGTGCCAGCAGTTACTTCCGGCCAGGGAAAGGATATAATTCACCCCTCCACTTT	CASSYFRPGKGYNSPLHF
NA	TRBJ1-4	NA	TRBV6-5	TGTGCCAGCCGCGGAGCCGGGAATGAAAAACTGTTTTTT	CASRGAGNEKLFF
NA	TRBJ1-2	NA	TRBV19	TGTGCCAGTAGTAGGGCCCTCCAGGGAAACTATGGCTACACCTTC	CASSRALQGNYGYTF
NA	TRBJ2-1	NA	TRBV5-8	TGTGCCAGCAGGGACAGCCTGAATGAGCAGTTCTTC	CASRDSLNEQFF
NA	TRBJ1-3	NA	TRBV7-9	TGTGCCAGCAGCTTAGCCAGTGGAAACACCATATATTTT	CASSLASGNTIYF
NA	TRBJ1-6	few	TRBV3-1/TRBV3-2	TGTGCCAGCAGCCAAGGGGGGGGAGGGCGAAGACCCCTCCACTTT	CASSQGGGGRRPLHF
NA	TRBJ1-1	NA	TRBV7-8	TGTGCCAGCAGCTTCATAGGGGACACTGAAGCTTTCTTT	CASSFIGDTEAFF
TRBD1	TRBJ1-2	NA	TRBV5-4	TGTGCCAGCAGCTTGGAGGGGGCGGGCGGCTACACCTTC	CASSLEGAGGYTF
NA	TRBJ1-1	once	TRBV7-8	TGTGCCAGCAGCCCGACAGTCACTGAAGCTTTCTTT	CASSPTVTEAFF